Shown below are 23 T cell receptor beta chains from a single sample sequenced in a study of T cell changes during pregnancy in multiple sclerosis. TCRdb's copy holds only in-frame clones and misses some; the assay was immunoSEQ multiplex PCR. Of around 57,000 clones listed, roughly nine tenths are singletons. The sample consisted of peripheral blood, taken in the first trimester of pregnancy. All receptors come from a female donor with multiple sclerosis, enrolled in a pregnancy study.

The chain employs TRBV5-1 and TRBJ1-1; D perhaps matches TRBD1 (6 bases). V was trimmed by 1 base and J by 4 bases, leaving 11 bases between them. Germline assignment: CDR1 SGHRS and CDR2 YFSETQ. CDR3 length equals 14 residues. CDR3 coding DNA: TGCGCCAGCAGCTTGTTCAGGGGACCCACTGAAGCTTTCTTT. It translates to CASSLFRGPTEAFF.

This clone was seen a handful of times. The rearrangement joins TRBV11-2 to TRBJ1-2, with D maybe TRBD1 (5 bases). Trimming shortened V by 1 base and J by 4 bases, and 7 bases separated the two germline ends. Germline CDR1 SGHAT, CDR2 FQNNGV. The CDR3 spans 13 residues. The CDR3 DNA reads as TGTGCCAGCAGCTTAGGGGGGGTCTATGGCTACACCTTC. Translation gives CASSLGGVYGYTF.

The gene calls are TRBV4-3 and TRBJ1-3; D is unresolved. V lost 2 bases and J lost 0, with 8 bases in between. Per the germline V gene, CDR1 is LGHNA and CDR2 is YSLEER. This CDR3 contains 15 residues. CDR3 sequence reads: CASSQSQNSGNTIYF. For the CDR3, the DNA is TGCGCCAGCAGCCAAAGTCAGAACTCTGGAAACACCATATATTTT.

V is TRBV5-1 and J is TRBJ2-7, with D possibly being TRBD1 (6 bases). V was shortened by 5 bases and J by 3 bases, with 15 bases between the two germline ends. There are 14 residues in the CDR3. Per germline, CDR1 SGHRS and CDR2 YFSETQ. The CDR3 DNA reads TGCGCCAGCAGACTTTACAGGGCCGGCTACGAGCAGTACTTC. This sequence encodes CASRLYRAGYEQYF.

This chain links TRBV5-8 with TRBJ2-1; the match to TRBD2 covers 7 bases. There are 15 residues in the CDR3. Per germline, CDR1 SGHTS and CDR2 YDEGEE. Germline trimming cut 1 base from V and 4 bases from J; bases unmatched to any gene: 5. CDR3 amino acids: CASSLYSGNYNEQFF. The CDR3 bases are TGTGCCAGCAGCTTGTACAGCGGGAATTACAATGAGCAGTTCTTC.

This clone was picked up a small number of times. This chain joins TRBV30 and TRBJ1-1, with 9 bases identical to TRBD1. Germline CDR1 is GTSNPN and CDR2 is SVGIG (reference sequence). The CDR3 spans 13 residues. Unmatched junction bases numbered 2, after V lost 5 bases and J lost 1 base. The DNA of the CDR3 is TGTGCCTGGGACAGGGGGTCGAACACTGAAGCTTTCTTT. Translation: CAWDRGSNTEAFF. The entire variable domain, with the rest obtained from reference TRBV30 and TRBJ1-1, is as follows: SQTIHQWPATLVQPVGSPLSLECTVEGTSNPNLYWYRQAAGRGLQLLFYSVGIGQISSEVPQNLSASRPQDRQFILSSKKLLLSDSGFYLCAWDRGSNTEAFFGQGTRLTVV.

The chain is built from TRBV27 and TRBJ1-1; tentative D call: TRBD1 (6 bases). Germline V CDR1 and CDR2: MNHEY, SMNVEV (reference sequence). Trimming pared 10 bases from V and 6 bases from J, leaving 12 bases between. This CDR3 region has 11 residues. The CDR3 DNA sequence: TGTGCCACCCAACAGGGCCCTGAAGCTTTCTTT. Translation gives CATQQGPEAFF.

The chain is built from TRBV6-5 and TRBJ2-7; 7 bases fit TRBD1. This CDR3 region has 15 residues. Germline V gene lookup returns CDR1 MNHEY and CDR2 SVGAGI. The J segment lost 2 bases and the V segment lost 0 bases, leaving 4 bases of the junction unmatched. This CDR3 reads CASSYSNTGAYEQYF. CDR3 nucleotides: TGTGCCAGCAGTTACTCGAACACAGGGGCCTACGAGCAGTACTTC.

In its sample, this clone was seen once. This chain joins TRBV4-2 and TRBJ1-4; 8 positions agree with TRBD1. Germline CDR1 reads LGHNA; CDR2 reads YNFKEQ. The CDR3 length is 19 residues. V lost 2 bases, J lost 3 bases, and 14 bases stayed unmatched. CDR3 DNA: TGTGCCAGCAGCCAACAGGACAGGGTGGGTCAGTCTTCTAATGAAAAACTGTTTTTT. Its translation is CASSQQDRVGQSSNEKLFF.

The CDR3 DNA is TGCGCCAGCAGTGAGTGGCAGGGGCGGCGGGATGAGCAGTTCTTC. Translated, it gives CASSEWQGRRDEQFF. The V call is TRBV10-2, the J call TRBJ2-1, with a weak D call TRBD1 (6 bases). V was trimmed by 1 base and J by 8 bases, leaving 15 bases between them. The CDR3 loop spans 15 amino acids. CDR1 and CDR2 from the germline V gene are WSHSY and SAAADI.

The gene calls are TRBV5-1 and TRBJ2-5; D is uncertain. The CDR3 covers 15 residues. V was shortened by 0 bases and J by 5 bases, with 14 bases between the two germline ends. Per germline, CDR1 SGHRS and CDR2 YFSETQ. CDR3 DNA: TGCGCCAGCAGCTTGGCTCTAGACCTTGGTGAGACCCAGTACTTC. This sequence encodes CASSLALDLGETQYF.

This clone came up once. This chain joins TRBV5-6 and TRBJ2-3; 7 nucleotides align to TRBD2. Germline-derived CDR1 and CDR2 are SGHDT and YYEEEE. The CDR3 extends over 19 amino acids. Trimming cost V 0 bases and J 5 bases; bases outside gene matches: 18. The CDR3 DNA is TGTGCCAGCAGCTTGGAGGGAGGGTCCGGCGGTGAAAGGGTAGATACGCAGTATTTT. Translated: CASSLEGGSGGERVDTQYF.

The chain employs TRBV28 and TRBJ1-1, with D perhaps TRBD1 (5 bases). The CDR3 covers 13 residues. Trimming took 7 bases from V and 10 from J, leaving 19 bases between them. The V gene's germline CDR1 is MDHEN and CDR2 SYDVKM. In DNA, the CDR3 is TGTGCCAGCAACCTACTCAAGGGGCCGGTAGCTTTCTTT. It encodes CASNLLKGPVAFF.

The chain links TRBV27 to TRBJ1-2, with D perhaps TRBD1 (6 bases). The CDR3 spans 13 residues. Germline CDR1 and CDR2: MNHEY and SMNVEV (reference sequence). V lost 3 bases and J lost 3, with 8 bases in between. The CDR3 DNA reads TGTGCCAGCAGTTTGACAGGTTACTATGGCTACACCTTC. This translates into CASSLTGYYGYTF.

This chain uses TRBV2 with TRBJ2-2, with 12 bases identical to TRBD1. The CDR3 spans 15 residues. The ends lost 6 bases at V and 7 bases at J; junction bases unmatched: 6. The germline CDR1 and CDR2 sequences are SNHLY and FYNNEI. The CDR3: CASREGQGAGGELFF. In nucleotides, the CDR3 is TGTGCCAGCAGGGAGGGACAGGGGGCTGGCGGGGAGCTGTTTTTT.

V usage is TRBV19 and J usage is TRBJ1-4, with 8 bases identical to TRBD1. The CDR3 totals 15 residues. Germline-derived CDR1 and CDR2 are LNHDA and SQIVND (reference sequence). The V gene end was trimmed by 3 bases and the J gene end by 8 bases; junction bases not matched to a gene: 8. This CDR3 is CASSIHGQGGEKLFF. The CDR3 nucleotides are TGTGCCAGTAGTATCCACGGACAGGGTGGGGAAAAACTGTTTTTT.

V is TRBV5-6 and J is TRBJ2-5; D may be TRBD1 (5 bases). CDR3 length: 16 residues. Germline CDR1 and CDR2: SGHDT and YYEEEE. Trimming cost V 0 bases and J 0 bases, with 12 bases left between them. In nucleotides, the CDR3 is TGTGCCAGCAGCTTGGTAGGGGTTGTTGACCAAGAGACCCAGTACTTC. It codes for CASSLVGVVDQETQYF.

The rearrangement joins TRBV5-8 to TRBJ2-7; 9 bases agree with TRBD1. The germline V gene has CDR1 SGHTS and CDR2 YDEGEE. V lost 9 bases, J lost 4 bases, and 11 bases stayed unmatched. This CDR3 region has 14 residues. The CDR3: CATTRGTGPYEQYF. DNA of the CDR3: TGTGCCACCACTCGGGGGACAGGGCCTTACGAGCAGTACTTC.

The chain joins TRBV30 to TRBJ1-1, with D possibly being TRBD1 (6 bases). The V gene's germline CDR1 is GTSNPN and CDR2 SVGIG (reference sequence). CDR3 length: 13 residues. V was shortened by 6 bases and J by 2 bases, with 13 bases between the two germline ends. CDR3: CACTGTLNTEAFF. For the CDR3, the DNA is TGTGCCTGCACAGGGACCCTAAACACTGAAGCTTTCTTT. The full variable domain, in which reference TRBV30 and TRBJ1-1 provide the parts outside the CDR3, is SQTIHQWPATLVQPVGSPLSLECTVEGTSNPNLYWYRQAAGRGLQLLFYSVGIGQISSEVPQNLSASRPQDRQFILSSKKLLLSDSGFYLCACTGTLNTEAFFGQGTRLTVV.

This chain connects TRBV19 to TRBJ1-1; weak D call: TRBD1 (5 bases). Trimming pared 7 bases from V and 1 base from J, leaving 10 bases between. The V gene's germline CDR1 is LNHDA and CDR2 SQIVND (reference sequence). The CDR3 is 13 amino acids. The CDR3 nucleotides read TGTGCCAGTACCCCCGGACAGAACACTGAAGCTTTCTTT. Amino acid sequence: CASTPGQNTEAFF.

The chain couples TRBV29-1 to TRBJ2-7, with D possibly being TRBD2 (6 bases). Germline-derived CDR1 and CDR2 are SQVTM and ANQGSEA. The length of the CDR3 is 13 residues. The V and J ends lost 4 bases and 5 bases respectively, with 15 bases between them. CDR3 residues: CSVAGVDVDEQYF. CDR3 sequence (DNA): TGCAGCGTTGCGGGAGTCGATGTCGACGAGCAGTACTTC.

The rearrangement links TRBV18 to TRBJ1-1, with D hard to call. The CDR3 is 14 residues long. CDR1 KGHSH and CDR2 LQKENI come from the germline V gene. The ends were cut back, 6 bases at V and 2 bases at J, with 13 bases in the middle. Here the CDR3 reads CASSPGAGNTEAFF. CDR3 bases: TGTGCCAGCTCTCCAGGTGCGGGAAACACTGAAGCTTTCTTT. The complete variable domain, with remaining parts taken from reference TRBV18 and TRBJ1-1, reads NAGVMQNPRHLVRRRGQEARLRCSPMKGHSHVYWYRQLPEEGLKFMVYLQKENIIDESGMPKERFSAEFPKEGPSILRIQQVVRGDSAAYFCASSPGAGNTEAFFGQGTRLTVV.

This chain connects TRBV19 to TRBJ2-7; 11 positions match TRBD2. Trimming took 5 bases from V and 5 from J; bases not matched to a gene: 8. This CDR3 has 15 residues. Germline lookup yields CDR1 LNHDA and CDR2 SQIVND (reference sequence). CDR3 residues: CASSSTSGSFDEQYF. The CDR3, as DNA: TGTGCCAGTAGTTCTACTAGCGGGAGTTTCGACGAGCAGTACTTC.